The 22 T cell receptor beta chains below all came from one sample that was sequenced in a study of beta chain features in type 1 diabetes. Expressed TCRB transcripts were sequenced because the entire RNA isolate underwent reverse transcription. Data came from immunoSEQ multiplex PCR; TCRdb stores just in-frame clones and leaves some out. The table has about 220,000 clones, 11% seen once. The sample taken for sequencing was central memory CD4+ T cells from blood. The source is a man between 18 and 35 years old in good health.

The rearrangement uses TRBV4-2 and TRBJ1-5; perhaps TRBD1 as D (6 bases). Germline CDR1 is LGHNA and CDR2 is YNFKEQ. Trimming removed 4 bases at V and 5 bases at J, with 15 bases between. The CDR3 runs 15 residues. The DNA for the CDR3 is TGTGCCAGCAGCCTGGCGGGGGGGCTCCATCAGCCCCAGCATTTT. Translated: CASSLAGGLHQPQHF.

This rearrangement joins TRBV7-2 to TRBJ2-5; D may correspond to TRBD1 or TRBD2 (5 bases each). CDR1 is SGHTA and CDR2 is FQGNSA in the germline V gene. This CDR3 comprises 14 residues. The ends were cut back, 5 bases at V and 5 bases at J, with 15 bases in the middle. The CDR3 DNA is TGTGCCAGCAGCCCTAGCAGGGCGAGGGAGACCCAGTACTTC. This translates into CASSPSRARETQYF.

This clone has just a few counts. The chain recombines TRBV5-1 with TRBJ1-5, with D uncertain. Trimming removed 4 bases at V and 1 base at J, with 18 bases between. There are 17 residues in the CDR3. Per the germline V gene, CDR1 is SGHRS and CDR2 is YFSETQ. Here the CDR3 DNA reads TGCGCCAGCAGCCCCTCCAGCGGGGTCGGCAGCAATCAGCCCCAGCATTTT. Protein sequence: CASSPSSGVGSNQPQHF.

This clone was detected ten times or more. V and J are TRBV7-9 and TRBJ2-3; 11 bases fit TRBD2. The CDR3 contains 17 residues. Germline V gene lookup returns CDR1 SEHNR and CDR2 FQNEAQ (reference sequence). V trimming: 4 bases; J trimming: 2 bases; junction bases outside the gene matches: 8. The CDR3 spells CASSSRVTSGVTDTQYF. CDR3 bases: TGTGCCAGCAGCTCCCGGGTGACTAGCGGGGTCACAGATACGCAGTATTTT.

This clone has more than one count but fewer than ten. An end of the junction does not agree with germline; a read error may underlie this. The CDR3 DNA is TGCAGTGCTAGTAGTTGGGGGTTC. Translation: CSASSWGF. The chain carries TRBV20-1 and TRBJ2-7, with D perhaps given as TRBD1 or TRBD2 (5 bases each). Germline CDR1 reads DFQATT; CDR2 reads SNEGSKA (reference sequence). The CDR3 totals 8 residues.

The rearrangement joins TRBV5-4 to TRBJ2-3; D gene uncertain. Germline CDR1 reads SGHNT; CDR2 reads YYREEE (reference sequence). The CDR3 is made up of 15 amino acids. With 4 bases removed from V and 0 bases from J, the gap between germline ends came to 12 bases. In nucleotides, the CDR3 is TGTGCCAGCAGCCCTTCTAAATCTAGCACAGATACGCAGTATTTT. Translating gives CASSPSKSSTDTQYF.

This clone has just a few counts. V and J are TRBV30 and TRBJ2-7, with a possible D match to TRBD1 (6 bases). The germline V gene encodes CDR1 GTSNPN and CDR2 SVGIG (reference sequence). Trimming cost V 4 bases and J 7 bases, with 14 bases left between them. The CDR3 spans 12 residues. The CDR3: CAWKPFQGEQYF. For the CDR3, the DNA is TGTGCCTGGAAGCCTTTCCAGGGGGAGCAGTACTTC.

The V gene is TRBV15, the J gene TRBJ2-5, with D maybe TRBD1 (6 bases). CDR1 is LNHNV, CDR2 YYDKDF, per germline (reference sequence). The germline V and J ends were trimmed by 3 bases and 4 bases, with 12 bases remaining between them. This CDR3 has 14 residues. CDR3 sequence (DNA): TGTGCCACCAGCAGTTATACCAGGGGAGAGACCCAGTACTTC. Protein: CATSSYTRGETQYF.

This clone was counted between two and nine times. V is TRBV10-3 and J is TRBJ2-1; D remains unclear. The CDR3 is 13 residues long. Per the germline V gene, CDR1 is ENHRY and CDR2 is SYGVKD. Deletions cut 3 bases from V and 4 bases from J, with 7 bases between. The CDR3 DNA is TGTGCCATCAGTGATGCGGATTACAATGAGCAGTTCTTC. Amino acid sequence: CAISDADYNEQFF.

This clone was observed a handful of times. The J gene is TRBJ2-7, the V gene TRBV20-1, with D uncertain. CDR3 size: 11 residues. CDR1 is DFQATT and CDR2 is SNEGSKA in the germline V gene (reference sequence). The CDR3 DNA reads TGCAGCGGCCGGACCTCCTACGAGCAGTACTTC. As protein: CSGRTSYEQYF.

The rearrangement joins TRBV5-5 to TRBJ2-7, with D possibly TRBD2 on 6 matching bases. CDR1 and CDR2 from the germline V gene are SGHKS and YYEKEE (reference sequence). The CDR3 is made up of 16 amino acids. V lost 4 bases and J 3 bases, leaving 20 bases between the germline ends. The CDR3 nucleotides read TGTGCCAGCAGCCCCACGTGGGGGGAACGTGTCTACGAGCAGTACTTC. It codes for CASSPTWGERVYEQYF.

The J gene is TRBJ2-5, the V gene TRBV2; D may be TRBD2 (6 bases). V was cut by 6 bases and J by 5 bases, with 19 bases left in between. Germline loops: CDR1 SNHLY, CDR2 FYNNEI. CDR3 length: 15 residues. CDR3 loop: CASRPGLPLVETQYF. In DNA form, the CDR3 reads TGTGCCAGCAGACCGGGACTCCCGTTGGTGGAGACCCAGTACTTC.

This clone came up a few times. The gene calls are TRBV28 and TRBJ1-2, with a weak D call TRBD1 (5 bases). V lost 4 bases, J lost 2 bases, and 14 bases lay in between. CDR1 and CDR2 from the germline V gene are MDHEN and SYDVKM. The CDR3 is made up of 15 amino acids. The chain's CDR3 is CASSSSGTGNYGYTF. The CDR3 DNA sequence: TGTGCCAGCAGTTCCTCCGGGACGGGGAACTATGGCTACACCTTC.

This clone was seen a handful of times. Other DNA sequences in this specimen translate into the identical CDR3. The V and J genes are TRBV27 and TRBJ2-1, with 10 bases fitting TRBD2. Per the germline V gene, CDR1 is MNHEY and CDR2 is SMNVEV (reference sequence). J was trimmed by 5 bases and V by 2 bases; bases with no gene match: 3. CDR3 length equals 15 residues. The CDR3 DNA reads as TGTGCCAGCAGTTTACCACTAGCGGGACACAATGAGCAGTTCTTC. It translates to CASSLPLAGHNEQFF.

The chain joins TRBV30 to TRBJ2-1; D gene uncertain. This CDR3 is 11 amino acids long. The germline V and J ends were trimmed by 3 bases and 8 bases, with 8 bases remaining between them. CDR1 and CDR2 from the germline V gene are GTSNPN and SVGIG (reference sequence). CDR3 DNA: TGTGCCTGGAGCCCGTACGATGAGCAGTTCTTC. Translation gives CAWSPYDEQFF.

The chain links TRBV9 to TRBJ2-1; 11 bases are a match to TRBD2. This CDR3 is built from 14 residues. The V gene's germline CDR1 is SGDLS and CDR2 YYNGEE. J lost 12 bases, V lost 0 bases, and 5 bases had no gene match. CDR3 in amino acids: CASSVESLAGGQFF. The CDR3 coding sequence is TGTGCCAGCAGCGTAGAGTCCCTAGCGGGAGGGCAGTTCTTC.

The chain recombines TRBV4-1 with TRBJ2-2; TRBD2 agrees at 12 bases. Germline V gives CDR1 MGHRA, CDR2 YSYEKL. The CDR3 extends over 17 amino acids. V shed 4 bases and J 1 base; nucleotides not matched to a gene: 4. Written as DNA, the CDR3 is TGCGCCAGCAGCCCCTTGACTAGCGGGAGGAACACCGGGGAGCTGTTTTTT. Protein: CASSPLTSGRNTGELFF.

This clone was recorded many times. The chain has TRBV30 and TRBJ1-4; D is ambiguous. CDR1 GTSNPN and CDR2 SVGIG come from the germline V gene (reference sequence). Trimming stripped 3 bases from V and 8 bases from J, with 16 bases between. This CDR3 spans 14 amino acids. The CDR3 sequence is CAWRGRKPFEKLFF. The CDR3 coding sequence is TGTGCCTGGAGGGGCCGAAAACCTTTCGAAAAACTGTTTTTT.

The chain uses TRBV7-8 and TRBJ2-7; 7 nucleotides agree with TRBD1. The J segment lost 2 bases and the V segment lost 3 bases, leaving 7 bases of the junction unmatched. The CDR3 loop spans 15 amino acids. Germline V gene lookup returns CDR1 SGHVS and CDR2 FQNEAQ. CDR3 region: CASSFRTGGTYEQYF. The DNA of the CDR3 is TGTGCCAGCAGCTTTCGGACAGGCGGAACCTACGAGCAGTACTTC.

At least ten counts were recorded for this clone. The chain employs TRBV9 and TRBJ2-1; D is uncertain. V lost 4 bases and J 3 bases, leaving 14 bases between the germline ends. The CDR3 loop spans 15 amino acids. Germline CDR1 SGDLS, CDR2 YYNGEE. The CDR3 here is CASSFGPPFYNEQFF. The CDR3 DNA reads as TGTGCCAGCAGCTTCGGACCGCCCTTCTACAATGAGCAGTTCTTC. The entire variable domain, with the rest obtained from reference TRBV9 and TRBJ2-1, is as follows: DSGVTQTPKHLITATGQRVTLRCSPRSGDLSVYWYQQSLDQGLQFLIQYYNGEERAKGNILERFSAQQFPDLHSELNLSSLELGDSALYFCASSFGPPFYNEQFFGPGTRLTVL.

This clone was found a few times. The chain carries TRBV6-1 and TRBJ2-5; D not certain. The V gene's germline CDR1 is MNHNS and CDR2 SASEGT. Trimming stripped 4 bases from V and 5 bases from J, with 11 bases between. This CDR3 contains 13 residues. The CDR3 protein is CASSVEYGETQYF. As DNA, the CDR3 is TGTGCCAGCAGTGTGGAGTACGGGGAGACCCAGTACTTC.

This clone appeared a few times. The V and J genes are TRBV5-1 and TRBJ2-7; 8 bases are a match to TRBD1. In germline, CDR1 is SGHRS, CDR2 YFSETQ. V lost 4 bases, J lost 7 bases, and 7 bases stayed unmatched. The CDR3 consists of 13 residues. The CDR3 spells CASSGQGAREQYF. Written as DNA, the CDR3 is TGCGCCAGCAGCGGGCAGGGGGCTCGTGAGCAGTACTTC.